Below, 16 T cell receptor beta chains from the same sample are listed, as sequenced in a study of blood T cell repertoires in COVID-19. The repertoire was sequenced with immunoSEQ multiplex PCR; TCRdb's copy has only in-frame clones and lacks some. The table has hundreds of thousands of clones, 85% seen once; the top ten hold roughly 3.7%. Material: peripheral blood. The receptors derive from a woman under 30 with acute or convalescent COVID-19.

In its sample, this clone was seen once. The CDR3 DNA reads as TGTGCCAGCAGCCAGGGGGAGGCACGAGTCCTCTATGGCTACACCTTC. As protein: CASSQGEARVLYGYTF. The rearrangement uses TRBV4-2 and TRBJ1-2, with D perhaps matching TRBD1 (5 bases). V was trimmed by 3 bases and J by 4 bases, leaving 18 bases between them. Germline V gene lookup returns CDR1 LGHNA and CDR2 YNFKEQ. CDR3 length equals 16 residues.

The V call is TRBV2, the J call TRBJ1-1; 9 nucleotides align to TRBD1. This CDR3 has 13 amino acids. The V segment lost 4 bases and the J segment 7 bases; nucleotides outside the gene matches: 4. The germline gives CDR1 SNHLY, CDR2 FYNNEI. The CDR3 loop reads CASSGTGAGEAFF. The CDR3 coding sequence is TGTGCCAGCAGTGGGACAGGGGCCGGTGAAGCTTTCTTT.

This clone was found once. This chain uses TRBV19 with TRBJ1-1, with D unresolved. V shed 4 bases and J shed 1 base, with 7 bases lying between them. This CDR3 spans 13 amino acids. Germline CDR1 and CDR2: LNHDA and SQIVND (reference sequence). The CDR3 DNA sequence: TGTGCCAGTAGTACCTATAAGAACACTGAAGCTTTCTTT. As protein: CASSTYKNTEAFF.

V usage is TRBV30 and J usage is TRBJ2-5, with 7 bases aligning to TRBD2. The CDR3 extends over 14 amino acids. Germline CDR1 is GTSNPN and CDR2 is SVGIG (reference sequence). The V and J ends lost 4 bases and 5 bases, in that order; junction bases with no gene match: 10. The CDR3 nucleotides read TGTGCCTGGATAACGCCTAGCGGTCGGGAGACCCAGTACTTC. It is translated as CAWITPSGRETQYF.

The count of this clone is one. The genes are TRBV2 and TRBJ2-7, with D possibly being TRBD2 (5 bases). V lost 5 bases, J lost 4 bases, and 9 bases lay in between. Germline CDR1 SNHLY, CDR2 FYNNEI. The CDR3 runs to 12 residues. This CDR3 is CASSKGLYEQYF. As DNA, the CDR3 is TGTGCCAGCAGTAAAGGACTTTACGAGCAGTACTTC.

The chain has TRBV27 and TRBJ1-1; D perhaps matches TRBD1 (5 bases). The CDR3 sequence is 14 residues long. With 3 bases removed from V and 5 bases from J, the gap between germline ends came to 13 bases. Germline CDR1 MNHEY, CDR2 SMNVEV (reference sequence). CDR3: CASSLVGTHTEAFF. The CDR3 coding sequence is TGTGCCAGCAGTTTGGTTGGGACTCATACTGAAGCTTTCTTT.

This chain links TRBV6-5 with TRBJ1-2; D uncertain. In germline, CDR1 is MNHEY, CDR2 SVGAGI. There are 16 residues in the CDR3. The V and J ends lost 0 bases and 4 bases respectively, with 15 bases between them. CDR3 sequence reads: CASSYSTQPALYGYTF. The CDR3 nucleotides read TGTGCCAGCAGTTACTCGACACAACCTGCCCTCTATGGCTACACCTTC.

The gene calls are TRBV5-6 and TRBJ2-5, with 10 bases that match TRBD2. CDR3 size: 16 residues. The germline CDR1 and CDR2 sequences are SGHDT and YYEEEE. Trimming took 2 bases from V and 5 from J; bases not matched to a gene: 9. In DNA, the CDR3 is TGTGCCAGCAGCTTCCGGCTAGCTAGCGGGAGTGAGACCCAGTACTTC. Translation: CASSFRLASGSETQYF.

This chain joins TRBV19 and TRBJ2-7, with a possible D match to TRBD1 (6 bases). This CDR3 is built from 16 residues. Germline CDR1 is LNHDA and CDR2 is SQIVND (reference sequence). Trimming pared 4 bases from V and 0 bases from J, leaving 16 bases between. The chain's CDR3 is CASSSNRDIFSYEQYF. In DNA form, the CDR3 reads TGTGCCAGTAGTAGCAACCGGGACATCTTCTCCTACGAGCAGTACTTC.

The chain uses TRBV7-6 and TRBJ2-1, with TRBD1 identical over 8 bases. The V segment lost 1 base and the J segment 0 bases; nucleotides outside the gene matches: 2. This CDR3 spans 16 amino acids. Germline V gene sequence: CDR1 SGHVS, CDR2 FNYEAQ. The CDR3 nucleotides are TGTGCCAGCAGCTTAGTCAGGGGGCCCTCCTACAATGAGCAGTTCTTC. The encoded protein is CASSLVRGPSYNEQFF.

V gene TRBV5-4 combines with J gene TRBJ1-5; 8 bases agree with TRBD1. V lost 9 bases and J lost 3; bases outside the gene matches: 2. Germline V lookup: CDR1 SGHNT, CDR2 YYREEE (reference sequence). The CDR3 has 12 residues. The DNA for the CDR3 is TGTGCCACGGGACAGGACAATCAGCCCCAGCATTTT. Encoded protein: CATGQDNQPQHF.

In regard to this clone: Additional DNA sequences in this sample encode the identical CDR3. This chain joins TRBV6-4 and TRBJ2-2; 8 bases fit TRBD2. Trimming took 4 bases from V and 5 from J; bases not matched to a gene: 6. The CDR3 runs 15 residues. Germline CDR1 is MRHNA and CDR2 is SNTAGT. CDR3 in amino acids: CASSAGTGGTGELFF. DNA for the CDR3: TGTGCCAGCAGTGCCGGGACGGGGGGGACCGGGGAGCTGTTTTTT.

The chain has TRBV15 and TRBJ1-4, with TRBD1 matching over 11 bases. The CDR3 sequence is 15 residues long. Losses at the gene ends were 3 bases for V and 8 bases for J; bases not matched to a gene: 5. Germline V lookup: CDR1 LNHNV, CDR2 YYDKDF (reference sequence). DNA of the CDR3: TGTGCCACCAGCAGGGGGACAGGGGGAAGGGAAAAACTGTTTTTT. Protein product: CATSRGTGGREKLFF.

V usage is TRBV19 and J usage is TRBJ1-2; 7 nucleotides agree with TRBD1. Germline loops: CDR1 LNHDA, CDR2 SQIVND (reference sequence). V was pared by 1 base and J by 9 bases, with 14 bases of the junction left unmatched. There are 16 residues in the CDR3. The CDR3 nucleotides read TGTGCCAGTAGTATAGGGACAGGAACTAAACATGGTAGCTACACCTTC. Translation gives CASSIGTGTKHGSYTF.

This rearrangement joins TRBV27 to TRBJ1-5, with D unclear. The V end was cut by 4 bases, the J end by 3 bases, with 13 bases between. The CDR3 is made up of 15 amino acids. The V gene's germline CDR1 is MNHEY and CDR2 SMNVEV (reference sequence). The CDR3 region has the DNA TGTGCCAGCAGTTCGATTGCCGACACCAATCAGCCCCAGCATTTT. This translates into CASSSIADTNQPQHF.

The rearrangement joins TRBV28 to TRBJ2-2; unclear D gene. The CDR3 has 16 residues. Germline V gene lookup returns CDR1 MDHEN and CDR2 SYDVKM. Trimming shortened V by 2 bases and J by 0 bases, and 10 bases separated the two germline ends. In DNA, the CDR3 is TGTGCCAGCAGTTTAATGGCAGTTCCGAACACCGGGGAGCTGTTTTTT. The encoded protein is CASSLMAVPNTGELFF.